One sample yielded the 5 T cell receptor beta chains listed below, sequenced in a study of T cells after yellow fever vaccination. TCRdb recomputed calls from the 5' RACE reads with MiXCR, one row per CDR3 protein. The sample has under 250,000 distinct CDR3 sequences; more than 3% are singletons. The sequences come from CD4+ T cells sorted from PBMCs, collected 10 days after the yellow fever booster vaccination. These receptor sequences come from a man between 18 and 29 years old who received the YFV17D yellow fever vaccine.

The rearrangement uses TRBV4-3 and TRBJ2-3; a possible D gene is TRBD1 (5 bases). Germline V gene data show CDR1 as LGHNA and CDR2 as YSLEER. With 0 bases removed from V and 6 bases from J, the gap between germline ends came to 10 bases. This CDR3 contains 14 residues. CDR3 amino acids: CASSQDVRGDTQYF. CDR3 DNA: TGCGCCAGCAGCCAAGACGTAAGGGGCGATACGCAGTATTTT.

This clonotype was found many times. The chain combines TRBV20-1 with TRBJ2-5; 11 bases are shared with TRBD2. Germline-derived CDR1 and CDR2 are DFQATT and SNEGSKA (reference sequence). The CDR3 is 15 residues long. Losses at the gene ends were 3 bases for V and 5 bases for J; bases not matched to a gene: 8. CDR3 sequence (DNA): TGCAGTGCTAGGGAAACTAGCGGGGGTGGGGAGACCCAGTACTTC. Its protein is CSARETSGGGETQYF.

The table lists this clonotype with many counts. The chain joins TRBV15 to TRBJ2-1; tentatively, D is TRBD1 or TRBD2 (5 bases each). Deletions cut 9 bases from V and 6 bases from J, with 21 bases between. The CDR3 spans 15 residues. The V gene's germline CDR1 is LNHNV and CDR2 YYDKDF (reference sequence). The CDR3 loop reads CATTVGRTAINEQFF. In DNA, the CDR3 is TGTGCCACAACGGTGGGACGGACGGCGATCAATGAGCAGTTCTTC.

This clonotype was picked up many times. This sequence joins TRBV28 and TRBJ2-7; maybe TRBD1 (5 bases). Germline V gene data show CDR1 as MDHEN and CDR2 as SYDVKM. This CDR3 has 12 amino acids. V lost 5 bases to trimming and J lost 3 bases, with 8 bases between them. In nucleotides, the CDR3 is TGTGCCAGCAGTCCTCAGGGCTACGAGCAGTACGTC. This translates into CASSPQGYEQYV.

The CDR3 spells CSARYRAAEAFF. The CDR3 DNA reads as TGCAGTGCGCGCTACAGGGCAGCTGAAGCTTTCTTT. The chain uses TRBV20-1 and TRBJ1-1; TRBD1 is a possible D gene (6 bases). V lost 6 bases, J lost 6 bases, and 14 bases lay in between. The V gene's germline CDR1 is DFQATT and CDR2 SNEGSKA (reference sequence). This CDR3 spans 12 amino acids.